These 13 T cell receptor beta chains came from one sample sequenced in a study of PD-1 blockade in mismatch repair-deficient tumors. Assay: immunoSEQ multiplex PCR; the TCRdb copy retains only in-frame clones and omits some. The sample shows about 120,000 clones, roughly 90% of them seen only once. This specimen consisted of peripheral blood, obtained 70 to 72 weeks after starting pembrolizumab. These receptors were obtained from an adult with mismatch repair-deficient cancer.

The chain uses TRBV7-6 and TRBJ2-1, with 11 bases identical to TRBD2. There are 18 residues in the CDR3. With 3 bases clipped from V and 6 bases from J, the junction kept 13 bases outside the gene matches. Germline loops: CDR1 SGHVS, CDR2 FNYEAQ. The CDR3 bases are TGTGCCAGCAGCTTGGTAGCGGGAGGGCCAGGGTTCGGCAATGAGCAGTTCTTC. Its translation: CASSLVAGGPGFGNEQFF.

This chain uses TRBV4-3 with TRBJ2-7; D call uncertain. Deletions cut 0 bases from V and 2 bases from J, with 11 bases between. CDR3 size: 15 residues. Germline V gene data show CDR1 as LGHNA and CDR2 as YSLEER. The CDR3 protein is CASSQDFAEPYEQYF. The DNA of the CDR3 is TGCGCCAGCAGCCAAGATTTTGCGGAACCCTACGAGCAGTACTTC.

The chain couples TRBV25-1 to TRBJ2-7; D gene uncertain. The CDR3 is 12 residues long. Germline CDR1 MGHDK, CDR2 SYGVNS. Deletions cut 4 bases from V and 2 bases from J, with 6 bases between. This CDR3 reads CASSGQTYEQYF. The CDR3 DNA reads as TGTGCCAGCAGTGGTCAGACCTACGAGCAGTACTTC.

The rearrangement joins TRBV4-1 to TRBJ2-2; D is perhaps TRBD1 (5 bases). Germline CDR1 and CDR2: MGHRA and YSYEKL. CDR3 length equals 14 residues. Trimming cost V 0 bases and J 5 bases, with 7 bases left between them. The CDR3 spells CASSQDKGTGELFF. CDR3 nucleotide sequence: TGCGCCAGCAGCCAAGATAAGGGGACCGGGGAGCTGTTTTTT.

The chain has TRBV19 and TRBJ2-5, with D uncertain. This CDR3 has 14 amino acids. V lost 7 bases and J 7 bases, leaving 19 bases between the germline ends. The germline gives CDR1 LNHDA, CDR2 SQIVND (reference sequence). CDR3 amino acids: CASTQGPPSWTQYF. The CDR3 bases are TGTGCCAGTACCCAAGGGCCACCCTCGTGGACCCAGTACTTC.

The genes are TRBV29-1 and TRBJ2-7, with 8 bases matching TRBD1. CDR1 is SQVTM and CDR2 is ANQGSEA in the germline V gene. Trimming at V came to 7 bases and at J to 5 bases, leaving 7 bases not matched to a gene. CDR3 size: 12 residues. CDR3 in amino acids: CSASDREDEQYF. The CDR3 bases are TGCAGCGCCTCGGACAGGGAGGACGAGCAGTACTTC.

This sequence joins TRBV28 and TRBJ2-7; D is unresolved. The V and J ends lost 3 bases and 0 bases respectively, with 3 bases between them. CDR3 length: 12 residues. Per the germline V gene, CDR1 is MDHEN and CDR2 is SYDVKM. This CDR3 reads CASSLASYEQYF. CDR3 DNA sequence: TGTGCCAGCAGTTTGGCCTCCTACGAGCAGTACTTC.

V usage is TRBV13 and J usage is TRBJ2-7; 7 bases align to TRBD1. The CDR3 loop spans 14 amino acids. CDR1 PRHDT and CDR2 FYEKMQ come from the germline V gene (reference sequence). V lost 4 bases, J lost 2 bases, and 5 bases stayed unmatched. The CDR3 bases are TGTGCCAGCAGCTCCGGGACAGCGACCTACGAGCAGTACTTC. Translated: CASSSGTATYEQYF. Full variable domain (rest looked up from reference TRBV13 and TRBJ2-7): AAGVIQSPRHLIKEKRETATLKCYPIPRHDTVYWYQQGPGQDPQFLISFYEKMQSDKGSIPDRFSAQQFSDYHSELNMSSLELGDSALYFCASSSGTATYEQYFGPGTRLTVT.

This CDR3 is CASSLVSREIHEQYF. In nucleotides, the CDR3 is TGCGCCAGCAGCTTGGTCTCGCGGGAGATCCACGAGCAGTACTTC. The chain combines TRBV5-1 with TRBJ2-7, with 7 positions matching TRBD2. From germline, CDR1 is SGHRS and CDR2 YFSETQ. The CDR3 is made up of 15 amino acids. The junction had 8 bases not matched to a gene; V was cut back by 0 bases and J by 5 bases.

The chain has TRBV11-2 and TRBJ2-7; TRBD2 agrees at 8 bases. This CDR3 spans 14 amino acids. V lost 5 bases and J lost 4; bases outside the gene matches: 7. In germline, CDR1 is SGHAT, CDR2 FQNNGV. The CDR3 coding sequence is TGTGCCAGCAGCACAGCGGGAGTGGGGTACGAGCAGTACTTC. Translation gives CASSTAGVGYEQYF.

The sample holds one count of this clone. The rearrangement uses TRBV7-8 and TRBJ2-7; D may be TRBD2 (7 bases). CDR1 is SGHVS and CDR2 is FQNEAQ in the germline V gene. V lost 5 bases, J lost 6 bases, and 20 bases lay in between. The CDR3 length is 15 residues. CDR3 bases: TGTGCCAGCAGCCGCACCCGGGGGGCGCCGGGCGAGCAGTACTTC. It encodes CASSRTRGAPGEQYF.

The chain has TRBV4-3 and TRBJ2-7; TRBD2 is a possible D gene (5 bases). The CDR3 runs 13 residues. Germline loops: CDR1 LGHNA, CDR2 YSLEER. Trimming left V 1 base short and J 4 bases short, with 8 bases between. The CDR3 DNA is TGCGCCAGCAGCCAAGGCCCGGGGTACGAGCAGTACTTC. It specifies CASSQGPGYEQYF.

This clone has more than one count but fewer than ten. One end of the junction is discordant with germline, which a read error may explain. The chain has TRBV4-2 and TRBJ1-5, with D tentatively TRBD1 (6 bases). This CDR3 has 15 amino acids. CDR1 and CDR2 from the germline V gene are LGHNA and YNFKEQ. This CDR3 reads CASSQELALGHSRAF. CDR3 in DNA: TGTGCCAGCAGCCAAGAACTCGCCTTGGGACACTCAAGGGCTTTT.